The rows below give T cell receptor beta chains drawn from one sample of a study of neurological immune-mediated disorders. TCRdb processed the 5' RACE reads anew with MiXCR; each CDR3 protein has one entry. Of 42,000 or so distinct CDR3 sequences in the sample, 2% to 3% were seen once. Specimen: PBMCs. The source is a man aged 25 to 45 with multiple sclerosis. Both conserved end residues are part of each CDR3. A D gene is named only where the DNA matches it firmly. The size field is filled for only some rows; it gives once, few, many or a size class.

>TRBV5-1|TRBJ1-3|few|NA
CASSLGSGKNIYF
TGCGCCAGCAGCTTGGGTTCTGGAAAAAACATATATTTT
>TRBV5-1|TRBJ1-6|many|TRBD1
CASSRRDRSSYNSPLHF
TGCGCCAGCAGTCGCAGGGACAGGAGCTCCTATAATTCACCCCTCCACTTT
>TRBV5-1|TRBJ2-2|many|TRBD1
CASTLMPPGQGTTGELFF
TGCGCCAGCACCCTGATGCCCCCGGGACAGGGGACGACCGGGGAGCTGTTTTTT
>TRBV7-9|TRBJ2-5|many|TRBD1
CASSLVGTEETQYF
TGTGCCAGCAGCTTAGTTGGGACAGAAGAGACCCAGTACTTC
>TRBV28|TRBJ2-1|many|NA
CASSLVDQHYEQFF
TGTGCCAGCAGTTTAGTAGACCAGCACTATGAGCAGTTCTTC
>TRBV9|TRBJ2-7|many|TRBD2
CASSAPGLAGASEQYF
TGTGCCAGCAGTGCCCCGGGACTAGCGGGAGCCAGCGAGCAGTACTTC
>TRBV20-1|TRBJ2-5|many|TRBD1
CSAQRDRGYQETQYF
TGCAGTGCCCAGAGGGACAGGGGCTACCAAGAGACCCAGTACTTC
>TRBV20-1|TRBJ1-5|many|TRBD1
CSADQGARGNQPQHF
TGCAGTGCTGACCAGGGGGCTCGGGGCAATCAGCCCCAGCATTTT
>TRBV20-1|TRBJ2-1|many|TRBD2
CSAPGGGNDEQFF
TGCAGTGCGCCCGGCGGGGGGAATGACGAGCAGTTCTTC
>TRBV5-6|TRBJ2-3|NA|TRBD1
CASSPRTGSTDTQYF
TGTGCCAGCAGCCCAAGGACAGGGAGCACAGATACGCAGTATTTT
>TRBV7-8|TRBJ1-1|many|TRBD1
CASSRQGPNTEAFF
TGTGCCAGCAGCAGACAGGGCCCAAACACTGAAGCTTTCTTT
>TRBV27|TRBJ2-1|many|TRBD2
CASSFSSGNEQFF
TGTGCCAGCAGTTTTTCTAGCGGGAATGAGCAGTTCTTC
>TRBV5-1|TRBJ2-2|many|TRBD2
CASSLLAGDTGELFF
TGCGCCAGCAGCTTACTAGCGGGAGACACCGGGGAGCTGTTTTTT
>TRBV10-3|TRBJ1-1|many|NA
CAISSAGVEAFF
TGTGCCATCAGTTCAGCGGGGGTAGAAGCTTTCTTT
>TRBV4-1|TRBJ1-1|many|NA
CASSPTDREDTEAFF
TGCGCCAGCAGCCCCACCGATAGGGAGGACACTGAAGCTTTCTTT
>TRBV20-1|TRBJ2-1|many|TRBD2
CSARGPSGRTYNEQFF
TGCAGTGCTAGGGGCCCTAGCGGGAGGACCTACAATGAGCAGTTCTTC
>TRBV5-1|TRBJ1-2|many|TRBD1
CASSLPIPGQKNYGYTF
TGCGCCAGCAGCCTTCCCATACCGGGACAGAAGAACTATGGCTACACCTTC
>TRBV12-3/TRBV12-4|TRBJ1-2|many|NA
CASSLSAGGGYTF
TGTGCCAGCAGTTTAAGCGCGGGGGGTGGCTACACCTTC
>TRBV7-8|TRBJ1-1|many|NA
CASSLALTRTEAFF
TGTGCCAGCAGCTTAGCGTTGACACGCACTGAAGCTTTCTTT
>TRBV6-5|TRBJ2-7|many|TRBD2
CASSYDGGGTYEQYF
TGTGCCAGCAGTTACGACGGGGGGGGTACCTACGAGCAGTACTTC
>TRBV20-1|TRBJ2-7|many|NA
CSILRGAREQYF
TGCAGTATTCTTAGGGGGGCCAGGGAGCAGTACTTC
>TRBV7-2|TRBJ2-5|many|NA
CASSGGRYQETQYF
TGTGCCAGCAGCGGGGGACGGTACCAAGAGACCCAGTACTTC
>TRBV20-1|TRBJ1-2|many|TRBD1
CSARLPSGTGPSRSYGYTF
TGCAGTGCTAGACTCCCTTCCGGGACAGGCCCCTCTCGGAGCTATGGCTACACCTTC
>TRBV7-2|TRBJ2-1|many|NA
CASSTGNEQFF
TGTGCCAGCAGTACCGGCAATGAGCAGTTCTTC
>TRBV20-1|TRBJ2-1|NA|TRBD1
CSARERGGQGWGFF
TGCAGTGCTAGAGAACGCGGCGGACAGGGGTGGGGGTTCTTC
>TRBV5-1|TRBJ2-7|many|TRBD1
CASSLDRGSSYEQYF
TGCGCCAGCAGCTTGGACAGGGGCAGCTCCTACGAGCAGTACTTC
>TRBV29-1|TRBJ1-2|many|NA
CSVEDYTF
TGCAGCGTTGAAGATTACACCTTC
>TRBV12-3/TRBV12-4|TRBJ2-6|many|TRBD1
CASSLDRAGANVLTF
TGTGCCAGCAGTCTTGACAGGGCTGGGGCCAACGTCCTGACTTTC
>TRBV6-5|TRBJ2-1|many|NA
CASREDPGPHQFF
TGTGCCAGCAGAGAGGATCCGGGACCGCATCAGTTCTTC
>TRBV5-6|TRBJ2-2|NA|NA
CAMNFGGRNTGELFF
TGTGCCATGAACTTTGGGGGTCGGAACACCGGGGAGCTGTTTTTT
>TRBV5-1|TRBJ2-7|many|NA
CASSPEGRARGQYF
TGCGCCAGCAGCCCGGAGGGCAGGGCCCGGGGGCAGTACTTC
>TRBV20-1|TRBJ1-1|many|NA
CSASDGGNTEAFF
TGCAGTGCTAGTGACGGGGGGAACACTGAAGCTTTCTTT
>TRBV12-3/TRBV12-4|TRBJ2-3|many|NA
CASGSSIADTQYF
TGTGCCAGCGGGTCTAGCATTGCAGATACGCAGTATTTT
>TRBV7-2|TRBJ2-7|many|TRBD1
CASSKGTGASYEQYF
TGTGCCAGCAGCAAAGGGACAGGGGCTTCCTACGAGCAGTACTTC
>TRBV20-1|TRBJ2-7|few|NA
CSASGVEQYF
TGCAGTGCGTCGGGGGTCGAGCAGTACTTC
>TRBV20-1|TRBJ2-2|many|TRBD2
CSARPGGPSGELFF
TGCAGTGCTAGACCGGGAGGGCCTTCCGGGGAGCTGTTTTTT
>TRBV4-2|TRBJ2-6|many|TRBD1
CASSPDRDSSGANVLTF
TGTGCCAGCAGCCCGGACAGGGATAGCTCTGGGGCCAACGTCCTGACTTTC
>TRBV6-1|TRBJ1-1|many|NA
CASSEAEEGGTEAFF
TGTGCCAGCAGTGAAGCAGAGGAGGGAGGCACTGAAGCTTTCTTT
>TRBV7-2|TRBJ2-6|many|NA
CASSLVQYGANVLTF
TGTGCCAGCAGCTTAGTACAGTACGGGGCCAACGTCCTGACTTTC
>TRBV12-3/TRBV12-4|TRBJ2-1|many|NA
CASSLPRPEQFF
TGTGCCAGCAGTTTACCTCGACCCGAGCAGTTCTTC
>TRBV5-4|TRBJ2-1|many|NA
CASSWQAGNEQFF
TGTGCCAGCAGCTGGCAGGCAGGCAATGAGCAGTTCTTC
>TRBV7-9|TRBJ2-1|many|TRBD1
CASSRTGQGEYNEQFF
TGTGCCAGCAGCAGAACGGGACAGGGGGAGTACAATGAGCAGTTCTTC
>TRBV20-1|TRBJ1-2|many|NA
CSASATSSGYGYTF
TGCAGTGCAAGCGCTACATCTTCAGGCTATGGCTACACCTTC
>TRBV27|TRBJ2-7|many|NA
CASSLRGGGPYEQYF
TGTGCCAGCAGTCTGAGGGGCGGGGGCCCCTACGAGCAGTACTTC
>TRBV14|TRBJ2-1|many|TRBD2
CASSQDLRTSGMLYNEQFF
TGTGCCAGCAGCCAAGATCTCCGGACTAGCGGGATGCTCTACAATGAGCAGTTCTTC
>TRBV7-2|TRBJ2-5|many|NA
CASSLRGAGDQETQYF
TGTGCCAGCAGCTTAAGAGGTGCAGGGGACCAAGAGACCCAGTACTTC
>TRBV5-1|TRBJ2-1|many|TRBD1
CASSLGQGDWNEQFF
TGCGCCAGCAGCTTGGGGCAGGGGGATTGGAATGAGCAGTTCTTC
>TRBV5-5|TRBJ2-1|many|NA
CASSLAGEPYNEQFF
TGTGCCAGCAGCTTGGCAGGGGAGCCCTACAATGAGCAGTTCTTC
>TRBV25-1|TRBJ1-5|many|TRBD1
CASSSTGANQPQHF
TGTGCCAGCAGTTCCACAGGGGCCAATCAGCCCCAGCATTTT
>TRBV7-8|TRBJ2-3|many|NA
CASSLPGSTDTQYF
TGTGCCAGCAGCCTCCCCGGGAGCACAGATACGCAGTATTTT
>TRBV18|TRBJ2-7|many|NA
CASSPQTDEQYF
TGTGCCAGCTCGCCACAGACAGACGAGCAGTACTTC
>TRBV5-6|TRBJ2-7|many|TRBD1
CASSLQGKEVTYEQYF
TGTGCCAGCAGCTTACAGGGGAAGGAGGTTACCTACGAGCAGTACTTC
>TRBV7-2|TRBJ2-7|many|TRBD1
CASSEPQGGIGYEQYF
TGTGCCAGCAGCGAGCCCCAAGGGGGCATTGGTTACGAGCAGTACTTC
>TRBV9|TRBJ2-5|many|NA
CASSVQGGSETQYF
TGTGCCAGCAGCGTACAGGGTGGATCGGAGACCCAGTACTTC
>TRBV7-6|TRBJ2-1|few|NA
CASSGGGSYNEQFF
TGTGCCAGCAGCGGAGGGGGCTCCTACAATGAGCAGTTCTTC
>TRBV27|TRBJ1-5|many|NA
CASSLTGHQPQHF
TGTGCCAGCAGTTTGACAGGACATCAGCCCCAGCATTTT
>TRBV20-1|TRBJ2-6|many|NA
CSASPDNSGANVLTF
TGCAGTGCTAGTCCCGATAACTCTGGGGCCAACGTCCTGACTTTC
>TRBV12-3/TRBV12-4|TRBJ2-3|many|NA
CASSPNTDTQYF
TGTGCCAGCAGTCCAAACACAGATACGCAGTATTTT
>TRBV20-1|TRBJ2-3|many|NA
CSASSPGSGARAGADTQYF
TGCAGTGCGTCGTCCCCAGGTTCAGGTGCCAGAGCCGGGGCAGATACGCAGTATTTT
>TRBV25-1|TRBJ2-7|many|NA
CASSESGGVGGSYEQYF
TGTGCCAGCAGTGAATCAGGCGGGGTGGGAGGCTCCTACGAGCAGTACTTC